This passage covers 5 T cell receptor beta chains from one sample sequenced in a study of technical replicates of blood from several donors. Produced via immunoSEQ multiplex PCR; TCRdb's table is partial and in-frame only. This table holds 55,000 to 75,000 clones, almost 95% found once. Sequenced material: PBMCs. The receptors here all came from a human donor in good health. Some clones in this sample may be carry-over from other donors' samples.

CDR3 in DNA: TGTGCCAGCGGCCAAGGGGGCGCGAACACCGGGGAGCTGTTTTTT. Protein sequence: CASGQGGANTGELFF. The chain joins TRBV7-9 to TRBJ2-2, with 7 bases identical to TRBD1. The CDR3 spans 15 residues. The V segment lost 8 bases and the J segment 0 bases; nucleotides outside the gene matches: 6. Germline CDR1 is SEHNR and CDR2 is FQNEAQ (reference sequence).

The chain is built from TRBV5-4 and TRBJ2-3; D ambiguous. The CDR3 is made up of 12 amino acids. V dropped 4 bases and J dropped 3 bases, with 6 bases sitting between them. Germline CDR1 reads SGHNT; CDR2 reads YYREEE (reference sequence). DNA of the CDR3: TGTGCCAGCAGCGCAGAAACAGATACGCAGTATTTT. Protein product: CASSAETDTQYF.

The gene calls are TRBV15 and TRBJ2-7; D not certain. Germline lookup yields CDR1 LNHNV and CDR2 YYDKDF (reference sequence). V lost 4 bases, J lost 5 bases, and 6 bases lay in between. The CDR3 is 11 residues long. This CDR3 reads CATSNRDEQYF. In DNA form, the CDR3 reads TGTGCCACCAGCAATCGGGACGAGCAGTACTTC.

The CDR3 region has the DNA TGTGCCATCAGTGAGGCGGGACAGGGGAGGGAAAAACTGTTTTTT. Amino acid sequence: CAISEAGQGREKLFF. This chain links TRBV10-3 with TRBJ1-4, with 10 nucleotides matching TRBD1. From germline, CDR1 is ENHRY and CDR2 SYGVKD. The CDR3 consists of 15 residues. J gave up 8 bases and V 2 bases, and 5 bases lay outside the gene matches.

This clone was picked up one time. This chain joins TRBV5-1 and TRBJ2-5; the match to TRBD2 covers 8 bases. The CDR3 spans 16 residues. J lost 1 base, V lost 1 base, and 6 bases had no gene match. The germline CDR1 and CDR2 sequences are SGHRS and YFSETQ. CDR3 loop: CASSLFGSGVQETQYF. The CDR3 region has the DNA TGCGCCAGCAGCTTGTTTGGTAGCGGGGTCCAAGAGACCCAGTACTTC. Variable domain in full (rest from reference TRBV5-1 and TRBJ2-5): KAGVTQTPRYLIKTRGQQVTLSCSPISGHRSVSWYQQTPGQGLQFLFEYFSETQRNKGNFPGRFSGRQFSNSRSEMNVSTLELGDSALYLCASSLFGSGVQETQYFGPGTRLLVL.